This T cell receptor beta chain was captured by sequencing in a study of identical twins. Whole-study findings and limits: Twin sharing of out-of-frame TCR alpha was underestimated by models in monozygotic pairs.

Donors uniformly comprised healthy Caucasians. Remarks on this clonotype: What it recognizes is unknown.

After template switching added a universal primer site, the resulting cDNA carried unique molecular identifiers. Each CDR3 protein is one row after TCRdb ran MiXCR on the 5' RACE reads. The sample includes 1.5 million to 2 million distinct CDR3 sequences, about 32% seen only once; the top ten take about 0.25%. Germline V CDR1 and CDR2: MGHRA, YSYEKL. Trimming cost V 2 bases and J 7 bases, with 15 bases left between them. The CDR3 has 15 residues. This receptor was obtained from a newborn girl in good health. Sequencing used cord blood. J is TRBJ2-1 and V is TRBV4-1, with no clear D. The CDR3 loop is CASSQPVNSRNEQFF. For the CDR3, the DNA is TGCGCCAGCAGCCAACCCGTGAACAGTCGGAATGAGCAGTTCTTC.